This TCR beta chain emerged from a study of blood T cell repertoires in COVID-19. The wider study: PBMCs, B-cell-depleted T cells, or T cells provided the cDNA or gDNA that made up the material.

Authors' analysis steps: Using reference gene primer amplification, nucleated cell counts were estimated. Repertoires were generated with immunoSEQ multiplex PCR, while TCRdb's copy carries only in-frame clones and drops some. V and J calls and clone size come straight from that table; D and trimming were deduced from the DNA. The sample holds tens of thousands of clones, less than 85% seen once. Trimming removed 3 bases from V and 0 bases from J; junction bases left unmatched: 0. CDR1 and CDR2 from the germline V gene are MDHEN and SYDVKM. The CDR3 has 14 amino acids. The rearrangement uses TRBV28 and TRBJ2-3, with 7 bases that match TRBD2. Specimen: peripheral blood. The sequence was obtained from a human donor with acute or convalescent COVID-19. The donor label of this sample is uncertain. The DNA of the CDR3 is TGTGCCAGCAGTTTCGGGGGGAGCACAGATACGCAGTATTTT. Translation: CASSFGGSTDTQYF. The full variable domain, in which reference TRBV28 and TRBJ2-3 provide the parts outside the CDR3, is DVKVTQSSRYLVKRTGEKVFLECVQDMDHENMFWYRQDPGLGLRLIYFSYDVKMKEKGDIPEGYSVSREKKERFSLILESASTNQTSMYLCASSFGGSTDTQYFGPGTRLTVL.